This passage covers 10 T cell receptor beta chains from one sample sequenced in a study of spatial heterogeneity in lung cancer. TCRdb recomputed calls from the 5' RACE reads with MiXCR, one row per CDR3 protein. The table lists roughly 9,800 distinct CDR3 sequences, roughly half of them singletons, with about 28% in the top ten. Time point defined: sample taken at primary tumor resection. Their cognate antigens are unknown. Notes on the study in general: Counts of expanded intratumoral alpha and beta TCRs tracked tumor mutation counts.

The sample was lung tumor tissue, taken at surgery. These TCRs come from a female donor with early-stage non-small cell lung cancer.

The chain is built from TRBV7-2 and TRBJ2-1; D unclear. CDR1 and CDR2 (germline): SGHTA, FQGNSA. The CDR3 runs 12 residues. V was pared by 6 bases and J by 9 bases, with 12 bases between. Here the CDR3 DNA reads TGTGCCAGCAGTTCTTGGTGGGGTGAGCAGTTCTTC. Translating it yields CASSSWWGEQFF.

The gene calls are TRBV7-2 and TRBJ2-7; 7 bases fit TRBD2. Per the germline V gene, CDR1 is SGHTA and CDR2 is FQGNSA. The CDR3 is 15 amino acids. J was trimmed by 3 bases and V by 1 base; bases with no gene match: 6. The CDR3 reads CASSLEAGRIYEQYF. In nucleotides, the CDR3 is TGTGCCAGCAGCTTAGAAGCGGGGAGAATCTACGAGCAGTACTTC.

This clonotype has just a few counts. CDR3 loop: CSADRGGNEQFF. The CDR3 DNA follows: TGCAGTGCCGATAGGGGAGGGAATGAGCAGTTCTTC. The chain carries TRBV20-1 and TRBJ2-1, with 7 nucleotides matching TRBD2. Germline V gene lookup returns CDR1 DFQATT and CDR2 SNEGSKA (reference sequence). The CDR3 spans 12 residues. Germline trimming cut 6 bases from V and 7 bases from J; bases unmatched to any gene: 6.

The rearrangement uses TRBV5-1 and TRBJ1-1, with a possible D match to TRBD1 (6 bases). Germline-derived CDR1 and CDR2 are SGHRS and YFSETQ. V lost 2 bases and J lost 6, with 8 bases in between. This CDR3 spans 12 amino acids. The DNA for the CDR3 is TGCGCCAGCAGCTTCAGGGGCGCTGAAGCTTTCTTT. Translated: CASSFRGAEAFF. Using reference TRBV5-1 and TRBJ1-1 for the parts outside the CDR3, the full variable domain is KAGVTQTPRYLIKTRGQQVTLSCSPISGHRSVSWYQQTPGQGLQFLFEYFSETQRNKGNFPGRFSGRQFSNSRSEMNVSTLELGDSALYLCASSFRGAEAFFGQGTRLTVV.

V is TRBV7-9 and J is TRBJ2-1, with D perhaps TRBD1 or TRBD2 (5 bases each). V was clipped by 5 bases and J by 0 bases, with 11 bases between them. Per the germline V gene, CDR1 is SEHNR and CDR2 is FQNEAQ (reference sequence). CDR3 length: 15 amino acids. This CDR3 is CASSPGPSSYNEQFF. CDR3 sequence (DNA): TGTGCCAGCAGCCCGGGACCTAGCTCCTACAATGAGCAGTTCTTC.

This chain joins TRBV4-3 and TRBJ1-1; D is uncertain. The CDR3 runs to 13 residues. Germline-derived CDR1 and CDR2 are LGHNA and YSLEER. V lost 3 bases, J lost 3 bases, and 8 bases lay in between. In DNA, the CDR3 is TGCGCCAGCAGCCACTTGGAGGACACTGAAGCTTTCTTT. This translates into CASSHLEDTEAFF.

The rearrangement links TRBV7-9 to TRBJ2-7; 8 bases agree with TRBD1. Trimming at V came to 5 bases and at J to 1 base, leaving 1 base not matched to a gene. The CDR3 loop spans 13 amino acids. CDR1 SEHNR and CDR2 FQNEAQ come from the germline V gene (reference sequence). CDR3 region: CASSRQGSYEQYF. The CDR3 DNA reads TGTGCCAGCAGCAGACAGGGGTCCTACGAGCAGTACTTC. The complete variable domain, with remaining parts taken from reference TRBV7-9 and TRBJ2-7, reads DTGVSQNPRHKITKRGQNVTFRCDPISEHNRLYWYRQTLGQGPEFLTYFQNEAQLEKSRLLSDRFSAERPKGSFSTLEIQRTEQGDSAMYLCASSRQGSYEQYFGPGTRLTVT.

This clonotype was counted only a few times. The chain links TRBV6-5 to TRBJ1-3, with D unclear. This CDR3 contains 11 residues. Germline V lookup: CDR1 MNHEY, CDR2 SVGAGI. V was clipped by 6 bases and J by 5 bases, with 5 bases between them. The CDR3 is CASRNRNTIYF. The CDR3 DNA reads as TGTGCCAGCAGGAATAGAAACACCATATATTTT.

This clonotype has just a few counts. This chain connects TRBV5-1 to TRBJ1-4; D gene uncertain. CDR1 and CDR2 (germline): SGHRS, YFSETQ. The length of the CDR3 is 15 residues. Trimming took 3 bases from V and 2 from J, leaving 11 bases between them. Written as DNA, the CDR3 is TGCGCCAGCAGCTCGGCGGGTTGGACTAATGAAAAACTGTTTTTT. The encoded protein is CASSSAGWTNEKLFF. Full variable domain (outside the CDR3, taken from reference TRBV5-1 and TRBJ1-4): KAGVTQTPRYLIKTRGQQVTLSCSPISGHRSVSWYQQTPGQGLQFLFEYFSETQRNKGNFPGRFSGRQFSNSRSEMNVSTLELGDSALYLCASSSAGWTNEKLFFGSGTQLSVL.

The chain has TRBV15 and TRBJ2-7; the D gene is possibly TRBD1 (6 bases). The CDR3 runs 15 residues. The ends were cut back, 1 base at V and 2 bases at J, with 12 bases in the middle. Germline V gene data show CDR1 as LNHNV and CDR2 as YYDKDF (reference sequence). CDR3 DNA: TGTGCCACCAGCAGAGGTCGGGACACTACCTACGAGCAGTACTTC. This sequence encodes CATSRGRDTTYEQYF.